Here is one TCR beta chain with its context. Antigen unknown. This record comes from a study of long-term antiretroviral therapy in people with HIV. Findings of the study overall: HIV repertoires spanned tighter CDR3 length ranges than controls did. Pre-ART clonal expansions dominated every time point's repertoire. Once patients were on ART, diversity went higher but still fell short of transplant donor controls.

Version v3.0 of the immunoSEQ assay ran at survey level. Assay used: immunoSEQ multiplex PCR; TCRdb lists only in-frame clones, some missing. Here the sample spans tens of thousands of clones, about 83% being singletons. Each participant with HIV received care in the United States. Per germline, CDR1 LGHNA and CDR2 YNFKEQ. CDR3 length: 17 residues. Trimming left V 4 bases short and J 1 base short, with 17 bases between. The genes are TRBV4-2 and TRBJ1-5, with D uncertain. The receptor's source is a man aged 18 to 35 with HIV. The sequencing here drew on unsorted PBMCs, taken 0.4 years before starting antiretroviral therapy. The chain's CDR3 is CASSPRSLEESNQPQHF. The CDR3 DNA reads TGTGCCAGCAGCCCTAGGTCTTTGGAGGAAAGCAATCAGCCCCAGCATTTT.